These 20 T cell receptor beta chains were sequenced from one sample in a study of shared clonotypes between healthy human individuals (dated by TCRdb to 2018 to 2021). The library was built by means of the immunoSEQ multiplex PCR assay. Sourced from immuneACCESS, this table was stored by TCRdb with only in-frame sequences that have V and J called. A share of the clones is absent; for the studies checked, an unresolved V gene accounts for under half, and the remainder has no known explanation. For this sample there are some 680,000 clones; around 73% appear just once. The ten biggest clones cover 1.5% to 2% of the sample. Sequenced: memory CD4+ T cells sorted from blood. The cell subset or site label here, explained by the study, means: CD45RA-negative fraction. Receptor source: a woman between 25 and 40 years old in good health.

This clone has just a few counts. The sample has other DNA sequences that encode this CDR3 too. The rearrangement joins TRBV5-1 to TRBJ1-3; 7 bases are a match to TRBD1. Trimming took 2 bases from V and 7 from J; bases not matched to a gene: 9. Germline assignment: CDR1 SGHRS and CDR2 YFSETQ. The CDR3 runs to 15 residues. DNA for the CDR3: TGCGCCAGCAGCTTAGGCGACAGGGATCGGAACACCATATATTTT. Its translation is CASSLGDRDRNTIYF.

This chain links TRBV4-2 with TRBJ2-2; D may be TRBD1 (6 bases). Trimming left V 1 base short and J 3 bases short, with 15 bases between. The germline gives CDR1 LGHNA, CDR2 YNFKEQ. The CDR3 has 17 residues. This CDR3 reads CASSQVGRGRDTGELFF. The CDR3 DNA sequence: TGTGCCAGCAGCCAAGTGGGCAGGGGCCGTGACACCGGGGAGCTGTTTTTT.

This rearrangement joins TRBV28 to TRBJ2-7, with 11 nucleotides matching TRBD2. The CDR3 has 14 amino acids. V gave up 5 bases and J gave up 2 bases; unmatched junction bases: 2. Per germline, CDR1 MDHEN and CDR2 SYDVKM. CDR3 DNA: TGTGCCAGCAGTATTAGCGGGAGGGCCTACGAGCAGTACTTC. Its protein product is CASSISGRAYEQYF.

This clone was detected only once. The rearrangement links TRBV5-1 to TRBJ2-3; 13 bases line up with TRBD2. The CDR3 is 16 amino acids. J was trimmed by 4 bases and V by 4 bases; bases with no gene match: 6. Germline loops: CDR1 SGHRS, CDR2 YFSETQ. The chain's CDR3 is CASSGLAGDSADTQYF. The CDR3 nucleotides are TGCGCCAGCAGCGGACTAGCGGGAGACTCGGCAGATACGCAGTATTTT.

The V gene is TRBV28, the J gene TRBJ2-7, with TRBD2 matching 11 bases. Per the germline V gene, CDR1 is MDHEN and CDR2 is SYDVKM. The CDR3 spans 16 residues. Trimming at V came to 5 bases and at J to 2 bases, leaving 8 bases not matched to a gene. This CDR3 reads CASSTPSSGRPYEQYF. DNA for the CDR3: TGTGCCAGCAGTACCCCCTCTAGCGGGAGGCCCTACGAGCAGTACTTC.

CDR3 in amino acids: CASSLGGRVQETQYF. The CDR3 bases are TGTGCCAGCAGCTTAGGCGGGAGAGTACAAGAGACCCAGTACTTC. This chain links TRBV7-7 with TRBJ2-5; 7 positions match TRBD2. CDR3 size: 15 residues. Germline V gives CDR1 SSHAT, CDR2 FNYEAQ (reference sequence). J was trimmed by 2 bases and V by 1 base; bases with no gene match: 4.

This chain uses TRBV21-1 with TRBJ1-2; the table's D call TRBD1 went unverified against the DNA. TRBV21-1 is marked as a pseudogene. The CDR3 sequence is 14 residues long. CDR3 in amino acids: CASSRNRGAGGYTF. For the CDR3, the DNA is TGTGCCAGCAGCAGAAACAGGGGTGCTGGTGGCTACACCTTC.

This clone was seen just once. The gene calls are TRBV28 and TRBJ1-5; the D is unclear. The CDR3 runs 15 residues. From germline, CDR1 is MDHEN and CDR2 SYDVKM. V shed 1 base and J shed 5 bases, with 12 bases lying between them. CDR3 protein: CASSLFRGPDQPQHF. CDR3 in DNA: TGTGCCAGCAGTTTATTCCGAGGGCCCGATCAGCCCCAGCATTTT.

This clone was detected only once. In the same sample, other DNA sequences code for this CDR3. The rearrangement uses TRBV5-1 and TRBJ2-1; D unresolved. Looked up from germline, CDR1 is SGHRS and CDR2 is YFSETQ. Trimming stripped 0 bases from V and 0 bases from J, with 7 bases between. The CDR3 runs to 15 residues. The CDR3 here is CASSLDTVSYNEQFF. The DNA for the CDR3 is TGCGCCAGCAGCTTGGACACTGTCTCCTACAATGAGCAGTTCTTC. Combining the CDR3 with reference TRBV5-1 and TRBJ2-1 gives the whole variable domain KAGVTQTPRYLIKTRGQQVTLSCSPISGHRSVSWYQQTPGQGLQFLFEYFSETQRNKGNFPGRFSGRQFSNSRSEMNVSTLELGDSALYLCASSLDTVSYNEQFFGPGTRLTVL.

The rearrangement uses TRBV28 and TRBJ2-1; 9 nucleotides align to TRBD2. The J segment lost 1 base and the V segment lost 4 bases, leaving 5 bases of the junction unmatched. This CDR3 contains 16 residues. Germline CDR1 is MDHEN and CDR2 is SYDVKM. The CDR3 bases are TGTGCCAGCAGTTCCTCAGCGGGAGGTTCCTACAATGAGCAGTTCTTC. Translated, it gives CASSSSAGGSYNEQFF.

This sequence joins TRBV10-2 and TRBJ2-2, with unresolved D. V dropped 0 bases and J dropped 5 bases, with 4 bases sitting between them. This CDR3 is built from 13 residues. The V gene's germline CDR1 is WSHSY and CDR2 SAAADI. The CDR3 nucleotides are TGCGCCAGCAGTGAGTCTCGGACCGGGGAGCTGTTTTTT. It yields the protein CASSESRTGELFF.

Only one count was recorded for this clone. The chain recombines TRBV18 with TRBJ2-1; D is ambiguous. With 3 bases removed from V and 3 bases from J, the gap between germline ends came to 9 bases. Germline CDR1 reads KGHSH; CDR2 reads LQKENI. The CDR3 covers 14 residues. The CDR3 sequence is CASSPDPDYNEQFF. CDR3 bases: TGTGCCAGCTCACCTGACCCAGACTACAATGAGCAGTTCTTC.

This clone was counted a single time. This chain connects TRBV7-8 to TRBJ1-5; D is uncertain. The CDR3 length is 13 residues. Trimming cost V 5 bases and J 5 bases, with 10 bases left between them. Germline V gives CDR1 SGHVS, CDR2 FQNEAQ. DNA for the CDR3: TGTGCCAGCAGCCCCGACAACCATCAGCCCCAGCATTTT. Its translation is CASSPDNHQPQHF.

In this sample, this clone turned up a few times. The rearrangement joins TRBV19 to TRBJ1-1; D may be TRBD1 (5 bases). The germline V gene has CDR1 LNHDA and CDR2 SQIVND (reference sequence). The CDR3 consists of 13 residues. The V end was cut by 1 base, the J end by 7 bases, with 10 bases between. Here the CDR3 reads CASSIARDREAFF. CDR3 nucleotides: TGTGCCAGTAGTATAGCCCGGGACCGTGAAGCTTTCTTT.

This chain uses TRBV28 with TRBJ2-5; the match to TRBD1 covers 7 bases. With 5 bases clipped from V and 5 bases from J, the junction kept 5 bases outside the gene matches. The CDR3 loop spans 13 amino acids. The germline gives CDR1 MDHEN, CDR2 SYDVKM. CDR3 in amino acids: CASSPGTEETQYF. The CDR3 DNA is TGTGCCAGCAGTCCCGGGACAGAGGAGACCCAGTACTTC.

This chain links TRBV11-2 with TRBJ1-3, with 8 bases lining up with TRBD1. This CDR3 spans 13 amino acids. The J segment lost 3 bases and the V segment lost 6 bases, leaving 1 base of the junction unmatched. Germline V lookup: CDR1 SGHAT, CDR2 FQNNGV. CDR3 in amino acids: CASRTGVGNTIYF. CDR3 sequence (DNA): TGTGCCAGCAGGACAGGGGTTGGAAACACCATATATTTT.

The chain recombines TRBV5-1 with TRBJ2-6; TRBD1 or TRBD2 may be the D gene (6 bases each). Germline lookup yields CDR1 SGHRS and CDR2 YFSETQ. The CDR3 totals 17 residues. The V and J ends lost 7 bases and 0 bases respectively, with 17 bases between them. For the CDR3, the DNA is TGCGCCAGCCTCCTGGACTACAGGGACTCTGGGGCCAACGTCCTGACTTTC. Translating gives CASLLDYRDSGANVLTF.

This clone occurred once. For the CDR3, the DNA is TGTGCCAGCAGCGGGGGTGACTATGGCTACACCTTC. It codes for CASSGGDYGYTF. The chain uses TRBV5-6 and TRBJ1-2, with a possible D match to TRBD1 (5 bases). The CDR3 totals 12 residues. Trimming removed 4 bases at V and 3 bases at J, with 7 bases between. Germline CDR1 is SGHDT and CDR2 is YYEEEE.

The V gene is TRBV27, the J gene TRBJ2-7; D unclear. CDR3 length: 13 amino acids. Trimming took off 8 bases at V and 3 bases at J, with 14 bases between the two ends. Germline CDR1 reads MNHEY; CDR2 reads SMNVEV (reference sequence). The CDR3 region is CASAPGRNYEQYF. The CDR3 nucleotides read TGTGCCAGCGCCCCCGGCAGAAACTACGAGCAGTACTTC.

Concerning this clone itself: Other DNA sequences of this sample code for an identical CDR3. CDR3 in DNA: TGTGCCTGGAGTGTTAGGAACAATCAGCCCCAGCATTTT. Encoded protein: CAWSVRNNQPQHF. J is TRBJ1-5 and V is TRBV30; no firm D call. The V end was cut by 0 bases, the J end by 3 bases, with 6 bases between. Germline assignment: CDR1 GTSNPN and CDR2 SVGIG (reference sequence). The CDR3 loop spans 13 amino acids.